This TCR beta chain was observed in a study of molecular identifiers for immune sequencing clone quantification (dated by TCRdb to 2016 to 2019). Notes on the research overall: In a replicate experiment, RNA from roughly 20,000 or 100,000 naive CD8 T cells was split into five aliquots, four of which were sequenced. The study was a methods study using CD8 T cells to benchmark molecular-identifier clustering-based TCR repertoire sequencing (MIDCIRS) and TCR RNA copy counting. Results and caveats for the whole study, not just this receptor: Spiked-in Jurkat TCR RNA equal to a single cell's worth was reported to be detectable even within 1,100,000 naive CD8 T cells. In CMV-specific effector cells, clones with more than 20 RNA copies contained over 98% of molecules, whereas in naive cells such clones contained under 1% of molecules. Modeling gave 3 to 3.5 recovered TCR RNA copies per cell versus around 10 by digital PCR, implying approximately 30% capture efficiency. When barcode sub-clustering was omitted, TCR diversity was inflated by chimeric consensus sequences, with chimeras reaching as high as 47%. Naive libraries contained spiked-in Jurkat TCR RNA (roughly ten copies' worth), which is not part of the donor repertoire. Highly expanded clone sizes could be underestimated because identical TCR molecules may share a barcode.

The CDR3 covers 16 residues, taking in both the cysteine and the phenylalanine. Of all the DNA, just the CDR3 is kept, 48 bases in frame from base 1. CDR1 is given as SGHRS and CDR2 as YFSETQ, both from the germline V gene. V is pruned by 4 bases and J by 3 bases, leaving 9 bases of the junction without a gene match. Libraries of naive CD8 T cells were built from approximately 22,000 to 940,000 sorted cells, with 10%, 30% or 50% of the purified RNA used. Naive CD8 T cells, defined as CD8+CD4-CCR7+CD45RA+, were FACS-sorted into RLT Plus buffer on a BD FACSAria II. To test detection sensitivity, Jurkat RNA equal to under 13 TCR copies was added to samples of roughly 19,000-1,100,000 naive CD8 T cells. Enrichment of CD8 T cells was performed with RosetteSep CD8+ T Cell Enrichment Cocktail and Ficoll-Paque, after which ACK red cell lysis was carried out. This clonotype occurred a few times. Its target antigen remains unknown. Base-call qualities are not available, and no considerably larger clone is one nucleotide away.

Library preparation employed PCR. Sequenced using a NextSeq 500. Bulk TCR libraries were made following a previously described method, with the TCR primers given in Table S5. Total RNA was purified with the Qiagen AllPrep DNA/RNA kit. Reads from multiple sequencing runs of the same library were pooled before analysis. The original methods were these. Reads were retained only if an exact TCR constant sequence was present, and the retained reads were trimmed to 150 nt and grouped according to their 12-nt molecular barcodes. Reads inside each barcode group were sub-clustered using a 15% Levenshtein threshold, and a quality-weighted consensus sequence was constructed for each RNA molecule. Non-functional sequences were discarded, and so were lower-count sequences lying one edit away from another sequence. Barcode sub-clusters with fewer than 20% of the maximum read count were removed, based on fitting two negative binomial distributions. Clones were called with MiXCR by TCRdb after fastp trimmed the public reads at Q25, and only in-frame beta chains were retained. A single entry per CDR3 protein holds the most common genes and DNA from its merged rows. The V and J calls come from TCRdb's annotation, not from the publication. In this sample the table shows about 100,000 distinct CDR3 sequences, about a third of which occur a single time. The ten largest clones represent roughly 10% of the sample.

The V gene is TRBV5-1 and the J gene is TRBJ2-3, with 9 bases matching TRBD1. Sequencing was performed on naive CD8+ T cells from blood, with Jurkat cell RNA spiked in. What this sample's cell subset or site label stands for: FACS-sorted CD8+CD4-CCR7+CD45RA+ naive T cells. The source of this sequence is a human donor in good health. Some libraries in this study had Jurkat cell RNA spiked in. The DNA sequence follows: TGCGCCAGCAGCGGGGGACAGGGAGTGAGGACAGATACGCAGTATTTT. The encoded protein is CASSGGQGVRTDTQYF. Full variable domain (CDR3 extended with the reference TRBV5-1 and TRBJ2-3 proteins): KAGVTQTPRYLIKTRGQQVTLSCSPISGHRSVSWYQQTPGQGLQFLFEYFSETQRNKGNFPGRFSGRQFSNSRSEMNVSTLELGDSALYLCASSGGQGVRTDTQYFGPGTRLTVL.